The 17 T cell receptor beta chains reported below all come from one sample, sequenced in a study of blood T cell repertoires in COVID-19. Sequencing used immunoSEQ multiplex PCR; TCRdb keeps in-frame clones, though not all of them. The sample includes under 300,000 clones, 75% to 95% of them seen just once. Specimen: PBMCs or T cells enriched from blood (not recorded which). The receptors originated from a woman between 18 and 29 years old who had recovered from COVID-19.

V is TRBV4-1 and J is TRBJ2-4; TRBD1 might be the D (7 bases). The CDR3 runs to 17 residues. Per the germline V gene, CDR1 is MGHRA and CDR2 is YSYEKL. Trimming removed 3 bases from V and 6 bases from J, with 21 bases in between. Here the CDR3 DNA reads TGCGCCAGCAGCCAGATAGGAGGGGGCGCCTGGGGAAACATTCAGTACTTC. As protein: CASSQIGGGAWGNIQYF.

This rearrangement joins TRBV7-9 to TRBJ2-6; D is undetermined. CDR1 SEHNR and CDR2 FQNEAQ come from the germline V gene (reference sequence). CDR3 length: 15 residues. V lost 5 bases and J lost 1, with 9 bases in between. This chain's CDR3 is CASSPSGSGANVLTF. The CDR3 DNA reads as TGTGCCAGCAGCCCGTCGGGTTCTGGGGCCAACGTCCTGACTTTC.

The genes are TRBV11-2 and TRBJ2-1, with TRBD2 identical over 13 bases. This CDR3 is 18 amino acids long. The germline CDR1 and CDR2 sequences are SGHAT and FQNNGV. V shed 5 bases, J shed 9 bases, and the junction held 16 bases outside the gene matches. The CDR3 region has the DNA TGTGCCAGCAGCCTAATCAGAAGGACTAGCGGGAGAAGGGGTGAGCAGTTCTTC. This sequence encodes CASSLIRRTSGRRGEQFF.

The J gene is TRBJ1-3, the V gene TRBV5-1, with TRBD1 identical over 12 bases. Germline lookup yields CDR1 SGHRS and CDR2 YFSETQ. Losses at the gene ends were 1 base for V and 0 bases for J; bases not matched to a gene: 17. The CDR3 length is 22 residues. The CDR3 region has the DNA TGCGCCAGCAGCTTGTGGTCCCTCTCCGGGACAGGGGGCGCCGACTCTGGAAACACCATATATTTT. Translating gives CASSLWSLSGTGGADSGNTIYF.

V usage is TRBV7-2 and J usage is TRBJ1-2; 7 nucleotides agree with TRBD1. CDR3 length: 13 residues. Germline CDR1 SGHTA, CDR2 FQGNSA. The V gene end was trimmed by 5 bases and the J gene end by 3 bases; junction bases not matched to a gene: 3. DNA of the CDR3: TGTGCCAGCAGCCGACAGGGTGACTATGGCTACACCTTC. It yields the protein CASSRQGDYGYTF.

The CDR3 is CASSLTGDSPLHF. The CDR3 region has the DNA TGTGCCAGCAGTTTAACAGGAGATTCACCCCTCCACTTT. The V gene is TRBV27, the J gene TRBJ1-6; D might be TRBD1 (5 bases). The CDR3 runs 13 residues. Germline V lookup: CDR1 MNHEY, CDR2 SMNVEV (reference sequence). Trimming left V 2 bases short and J 8 bases short, with 7 bases between.

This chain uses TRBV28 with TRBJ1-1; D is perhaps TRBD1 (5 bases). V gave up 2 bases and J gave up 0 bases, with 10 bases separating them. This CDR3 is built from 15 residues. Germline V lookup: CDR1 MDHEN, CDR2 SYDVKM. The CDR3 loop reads CASSLIVRVNTEAFF. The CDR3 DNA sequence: TGTGCCAGCAGTTTAATTGTCAGGGTGAACACTGAAGCTTTCTTT.

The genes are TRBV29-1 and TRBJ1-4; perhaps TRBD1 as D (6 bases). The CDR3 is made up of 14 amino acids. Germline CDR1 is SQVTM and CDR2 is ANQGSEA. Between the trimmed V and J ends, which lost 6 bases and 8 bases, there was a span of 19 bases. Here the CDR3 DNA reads TGCAGCGTCGGGACAAGGGGGTGGCGGGAAAAACTGTTTTTT. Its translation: CSVGTRGWREKLFF.

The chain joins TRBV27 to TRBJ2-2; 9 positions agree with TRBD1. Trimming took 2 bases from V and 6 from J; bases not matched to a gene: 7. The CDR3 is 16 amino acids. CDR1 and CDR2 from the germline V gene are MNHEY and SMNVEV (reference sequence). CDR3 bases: TGTGCCAGCAGTTTACTTATTGGGACAGGGCCCGGGGAGCTGTTTTTT. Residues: CASSLLIGTGPGELFF.

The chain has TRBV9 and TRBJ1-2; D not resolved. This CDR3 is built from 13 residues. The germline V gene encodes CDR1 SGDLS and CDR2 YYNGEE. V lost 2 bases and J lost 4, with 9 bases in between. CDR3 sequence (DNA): TGTGCCAGCAGCGTTCGAGACTTCTATGGCTACACCTTC. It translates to CASSVRDFYGYTF.

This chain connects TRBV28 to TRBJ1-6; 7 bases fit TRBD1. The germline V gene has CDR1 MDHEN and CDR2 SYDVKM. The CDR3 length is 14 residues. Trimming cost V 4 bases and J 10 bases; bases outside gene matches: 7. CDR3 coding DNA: TGTGCCAGCAGTTCGCGACAGGGTCGATCACCCCTCCACTTT. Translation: CASSSRQGRSPLHF.

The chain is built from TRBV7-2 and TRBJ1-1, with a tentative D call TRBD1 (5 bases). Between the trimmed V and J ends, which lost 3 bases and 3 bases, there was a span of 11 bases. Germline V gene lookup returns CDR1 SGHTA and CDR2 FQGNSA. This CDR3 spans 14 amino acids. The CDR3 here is CASSFGRGDTEAFF. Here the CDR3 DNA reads TGTGCCAGCAGCTTCGGTCGGGGGGACACTGAAGCTTTCTTT.

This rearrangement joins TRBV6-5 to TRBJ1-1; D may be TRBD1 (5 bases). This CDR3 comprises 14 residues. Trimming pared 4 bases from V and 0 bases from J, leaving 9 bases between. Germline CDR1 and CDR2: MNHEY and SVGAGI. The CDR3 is CASSSPGMNTEAFF. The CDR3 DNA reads TGTGCCAGCAGTTCCCCAGGGATGAACACTGAAGCTTTCTTT.

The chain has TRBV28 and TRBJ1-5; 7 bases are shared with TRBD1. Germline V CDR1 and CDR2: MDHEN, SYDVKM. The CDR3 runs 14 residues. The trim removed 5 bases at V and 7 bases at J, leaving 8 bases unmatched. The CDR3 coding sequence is TGTGCCAGCAGTCGACAGGGTAGAGGGCAGCCCCAGCATTTT. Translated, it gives CASSRQGRGQPQHF.

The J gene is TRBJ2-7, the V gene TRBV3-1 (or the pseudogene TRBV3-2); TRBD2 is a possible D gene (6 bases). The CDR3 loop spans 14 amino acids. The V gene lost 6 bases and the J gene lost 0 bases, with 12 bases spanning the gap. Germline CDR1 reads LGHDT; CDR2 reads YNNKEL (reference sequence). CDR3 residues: CASRGEESSYEQYF. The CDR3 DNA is TGTGCCAGCAGGGGGGAGGAGAGCTCCTACGAGCAGTACTTC.

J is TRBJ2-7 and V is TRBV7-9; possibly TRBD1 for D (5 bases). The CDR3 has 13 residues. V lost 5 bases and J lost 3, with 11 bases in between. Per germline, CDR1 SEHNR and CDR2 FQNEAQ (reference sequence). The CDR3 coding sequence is TGTGCCAGCAGCCATCTCCAGGGCTACGAGCAGTACTTC. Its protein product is CASSHLQGYEQYF. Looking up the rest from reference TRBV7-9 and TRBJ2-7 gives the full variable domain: DTGVSQNPRHKITKRGQNVTFRCDPISEHNRLYWYRQTLGQGPEFLTYFQNEAQLEKSRLLSDRFSAERPKGSFSTLEIQRTEQGDSAMYLCASSHLQGYEQYFGPGTRLTVT.

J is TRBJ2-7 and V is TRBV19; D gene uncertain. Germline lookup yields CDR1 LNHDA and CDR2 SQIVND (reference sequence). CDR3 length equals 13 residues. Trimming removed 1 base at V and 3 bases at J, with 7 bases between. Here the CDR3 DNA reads TGTGCCAGTAGTATAGCTCACAACTACGAGCAGTACTTC. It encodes CASSIAHNYEQYF.